Listed below are T cell receptor beta chains from one sample, sequenced in a study of blood T cell repertoires in COVID-19. Method: immunoSEQ multiplex PCR; TCRdb's copy keeps in-frame clones and lacks some. Of about 69,000 clones listed, roughly four fifths were seen once; the top ten hold 9.7%. Sequences were obtained from peripheral blood. These receptors came from an elderly woman with acute or convalescent COVID-19. The CDR3 runs from the conserved cysteine through the conserved F or W. The D gene is left open where the match is weak. Where a row states a size, it is once, few, many or the class of an expanded clone; other rows omit it.

clone size: NA; V gene: TRBV5-5; D gene: NA; J gene: TRBJ1-4; CDR3 length: 14; CDR3 DNA: TGTGCCAGCAGCTTGCGGCAGGGGTATGAAAAACTGTTTTTT; CDR3 protein: CASSLRQGYEKLFF
clone size: NA; V gene: TRBV5-1; D gene: TRBD2; J gene: TRBJ2-3; CDR3 length: 17; CDR3 DNA: TGCGCCAGCAGCTTGTGGACTAGCGGGGGCTCCACAGATACGCAGTATTTT; CDR3 protein: CASSLWTSGGSTDTQYF
clone size: NA; V gene: TRBV19; D gene: NA; J gene: TRBJ1-1; CDR3 length: 18; CDR3 DNA: TGTGCCAGTAGTACACTCAACACCAGACAGATGAGGAACACTGAAGCTTTCTTT; CDR3 protein: CASSTLNTRQMRNTEAFF
clone size: once; V gene: TRBV6-5; D gene: NA; J gene: TRBJ2-7; CDR3 length: 15; CDR3 DNA: TGTGCCAGCAGCCCCGCGAGGGACACCCTTTACGAGCAGTACTTC; CDR3 protein: CASSPARDTLYEQYF
clone size: few; V gene: TRBV7-2; D gene: TRBD2; J gene: TRBJ2-5; CDR3 length: 15; CDR3 DNA: TGTGCCAGCAGCTCGAGCGGGGGGGTTTGGGAGACCCAGTACTTC; CDR3 protein: CASSSSGGVWETQYF
clone size: NA; V gene: TRBV6-5; D gene: TRBD1; J gene: TRBJ1-2; CDR3 length: 14; CDR3 DNA: TGTGCCAGCAGTCGTCACAGGGGGAACTATGGCTACACCTTC; CDR3 protein: CASSRHRGNYGYTF
clone size: NA; V gene: TRBV29-1; D gene: NA; J gene: TRBJ2-3; CDR3 length: 16; CDR3 DNA: TGCAGCGAAATGCAGGGGGGCCAGGATTTCAGAGATACGCAGTATTTT; CDR3 protein: CSEMQGGQDFRDTQYF
clone size: NA; V gene: TRBV6-5; D gene: NA; J gene: TRBJ2-3; CDR3 length: 14; CDR3 DNA: TGTGCCAGCAGTAGACGGACAGGCACAGATACGCAGTATTTT; CDR3 protein: CASSRRTGTDTQYF
clone size: once; V gene: TRBV12-5; D gene: NA; J gene: TRBJ1-1; CDR3 length: 12; CDR3 DNA: TGTGCTAGTGGCGGAGGGCAGCCTGAAGCTTTCTTT; CDR3 protein: CASGGGQPEAFF
clone size: NA; V gene: TRBV24-1; D gene: NA; J gene: TRBJ2-2; CDR3 length: 14; CDR3 DNA: TGTGCCACCAGCCCCGGGTCGAACACCGGGGAGCTGTTTTTT; CDR3 protein: CATSPGSNTGELFF
clone size: few; V gene: TRBV5-1; D gene: NA; J gene: TRBJ2-5; CDR3 length: 13; CDR3 DNA: TGCGCCAGCAGCGGCTCCACGGAGGAGACCCAGTACTTC; CDR3 protein: CASSGSTEETQYF
clone size: NA; V gene: TRBV29-1; D gene: TRBD1; J gene: TRBJ1-1; CDR3 length: 12; CDR3 DNA: TGCAGCGTGATAAGGGGGCACACTGAAGCTTTCTTT; CDR3 protein: CSVIRGHTEAFF
clone size: few; V gene: TRBV6-1; D gene: NA; J gene: TRBJ2-7; CDR3 length: 16; CDR3 DNA: TGTGCCAGCAGTGAAGCGACGCGAGGGGGTTCCTACGAGCAGTACTTC; CDR3 protein: CASSEATRGGSYEQYF
clone size: few; V gene: TRBV11-2; D gene: TRBD1; J gene: TRBJ1-5; CDR3 length: 15; CDR3 DNA: TGTGCCAGCAGCTTAGGGCAGGGGGCTAATCAGCCCCAGCATTTT; CDR3 protein: CASSLGQGANQPQHF
clone size: NA; V gene: TRBV2; D gene: NA; J gene: TRBJ1-1; CDR3 length: 14; CDR3 DNA: TGTGCCAGCAATGGGCGGGGGACGAACACTGAAGCTTTCTTT; CDR3 protein: CASNGRGTNTEAFF
clone size: NA; V gene: TRBV7-9; D gene: NA; J gene: TRBJ2-3; CDR3 length: 15; CDR3 DNA: TGTGCCAAATTACTAGATGGGGAGAACACAGATACGCAGTATTTT; CDR3 protein: CAKLLDGENTDTQYF
clone size: NA; V gene: TRBV19; D gene: NA; J gene: TRBJ2-5; CDR3 length: 16; CDR3 DNA: TGTGCCAGTAGTATGGGCCCGTTAAGGGGCCAAGAGACCCAGTACTTC; CDR3 protein: CASSMGPLRGQETQYF
clone size: many; V gene: TRBV20-1; D gene: NA; J gene: TRBJ2-5; CDR3 length: 15; CDR3 DNA: TGCAGTGCTAGTCCCCTCGACTCGCTCGTAGAGACCCAGTACTTC; CDR3 protein: CSASPLDSLVETQYF
clone size: NA; V gene: TRBV6-5; D gene: NA; J gene: TRBJ2-1; CDR3 length: 12; CDR3 DNA: TGTGCCAGCACCTACGGCCGGGGGGAGCAGTTCTTC; CDR3 protein: CASTYGRGEQFF
clone size: NA; V gene: TRBV7-2; D gene: TRBD2; J gene: TRBJ2-1; CDR3 length: 16; CDR3 DNA: TGTGCCAGCAGCCATAGACTAGCGGGGTTCCCCAATGAGCAGTTCTTC; CDR3 protein: CASSHRLAGFPNEQFF
clone size: NA; V gene: TRBV29-1; D gene: TRBD1; J gene: TRBJ2-5; CDR3 length: 13; CDR3 DNA: TGCAGCGTTGAAGCACAGGGGCGAGAGACCCAGTACTTC; CDR3 protein: CSVEAQGRETQYF
clone size: NA; V gene: TRBV11-2; D gene: NA; J gene: TRBJ1-1; CDR3 length: 15; CDR3 DNA: TGTGCCAGCAGCTTAGTCCCAGGGGCGGACACTGAAGCTTTCTTT; CDR3 protein: CASSLVPGADTEAFF
clone size: NA; V gene: TRBV5-1; D gene: TRBD2; J gene: TRBJ2-3; CDR3 length: 15; CDR3 DNA: TGCGCCAGCAGCTTGGGAAGCGGGGGGGCAGATACGCAGTATTTT; CDR3 protein: CASSLGSGGADTQYF
clone size: few; V gene: TRBV29-1; D gene: TRBD1; J gene: TRBJ1-5; CDR3 length: 14; CDR3 DNA: TGCAGCGTAATCGACAGGGATAGCAATCAGCCCCAGCATTTT; CDR3 protein: CSVIDRDSNQPQHF
clone size: NA; V gene: TRBV6-5; D gene: TRBD1; J gene: TRBJ2-7; CDR3 length: 14; CDR3 DNA: TGTGCCAGCAGAAAAGGGGGCCAATCCTACGAGCAGTACTTC; CDR3 protein: CASRKGGQSYEQYF
clone size: NA; V gene: TRBV5-1; D gene: TRBD2; J gene: TRBJ2-3; CDR3 length: 16; CDR3 DNA: TGCGCCAGCAGCTTGCCCGAGGGACTAGCGGCAGATACGCAGTATTTT; CDR3 protein: CASSLPEGLAADTQYF
clone size: NA; V gene: TRBV27; D gene: TRBD2; J gene: TRBJ2-7; CDR3 length: 13; CDR3 DNA: TGTGCCAGCCGGCTAGCGGGGGGGTACGAGCAGTACTTC; CDR3 protein: CASRLAGGYEQYF
clone size: NA; V gene: TRBV13; D gene: TRBD1; J gene: TRBJ2-2; CDR3 length: 16; CDR3 DNA: TGTGCCAGCAGCTTAACCGGGACAGGGGTTTCCGGGGAGCTGTTTTTT; CDR3 protein: CASSLTGTGVSGELFF
clone size: NA; V gene: TRBV6-4; D gene: TRBD1; J gene: TRBJ1-1; CDR3 length: 14; CDR3 DNA: TGTGCCAGCAGTGTGACAGGGGGCAAGAGTGAAGCTTTCTTT; CDR3 protein: CASSVTGGKSEAFF
clone size: once; V gene: TRBV6-5; D gene: TRBD1; J gene: TRBJ2-7; CDR3 length: 15; CDR3 DNA: TGTGCCGTCCGAGGAAGCATTGGACAGGGCGGCGAGCAGTACTTC; CDR3 protein: CAVRGSIGQGGEQYF
clone size: few; V gene: TRBV20-1; D gene: NA; J gene: TRBJ2-7; CDR3 length: 13; CDR3 DNA: TGCAGTGCTAGTGGATCGAGTGGCTACGAGCAGTACTTC; CDR3 protein: CSASGSSGYEQYF
clone size: NA; V gene: TRBV6-4; D gene: TRBD2; J gene: TRBJ2-3; CDR3 length: 16; CDR3 DNA: TGTGCCAGCAGTAAAGGACTAGCGGCCAACACAGATACGCAGTATTTT; CDR3 protein: CASSKGLAANTDTQYF
clone size: NA; V gene: TRBV6-5; D gene: NA; J gene: TRBJ2-7; CDR3 length: 13; CDR3 DNA: TGTGCCAGCAGTTACTCGAGCCAGGGCGAGCAGTACTTC; CDR3 protein: CASSYSSQGEQYF
clone size: NA; V gene: TRBV6-5; D gene: NA; J gene: TRBJ1-5; CDR3 length: 15; CDR3 DNA: TGTGCCAGCAGTCTCTCGACAGGCTTGGATCAGCCCCAGCATTTT; CDR3 protein: CASSLSTGLDQPQHF
clone size: NA; V gene: TRBV6-5; D gene: NA; J gene: TRBJ2-7; CDR3 length: 13; CDR3 DNA: TGTGCCAGCAGTCGTTCAGGGGATGCCGAGCAGTACTTC; CDR3 protein: CASSRSGDAEQYF
clone size: once; V gene: TRBV6-5; D gene: TRBD2; J gene: TRBJ2-5; CDR3 length: 13; CDR3 DNA: TGTGCCAGCAGGACTAGCGGGGAAGAGACCCAGTACTTC; CDR3 protein: CASRTSGEETQYF
clone size: NA; V gene: TRBV7-9; D gene: TRBD1; J gene: TRBJ2-7; CDR3 length: 16; CDR3 DNA: TGTGCCAGCAGCTTAAGTGGGGACAGGGGGCTCCACGAGCAGTACTTC; CDR3 protein: CASSLSGDRGLHEQYF
clone size: few; V gene: TRBV3-1/TRBV3-2; D gene: NA; J gene: TRBJ1-1; CDR3 length: 15; CDR3 DNA: TGTGCCAGCAGCCCGCACTCATCGCGCAACACTGAAGCTTTCTTT; CDR3 protein: CASSPHSSRNTEAFF
clone size: NA; V gene: TRBV7-9; D gene: TRBD1; J gene: TRBJ2-2; CDR3 length: 17; CDR3 DNA: TGTGCCAGCAGCTTCGGGGACAGGGATCCGAACACCGGGGAGCTGTTTTTT; CDR3 protein: CASSFGDRDPNTGELFF
clone size: once; V gene: TRBV20-1; D gene: TRBD1; J gene: TRBJ1-1; CDR3 length: 11; CDR3 DNA: TGCAGTGCTCCAGGGGGGAGTGAAGCTTTCTTT; CDR3 protein: CSAPGGSEAFF
clone size: few; V gene: TRBV19; D gene: NA; J gene: TRBJ1-6; CDR3 length: 14; CDR3 DNA: TGTGCCACCAGTATCCCCGCGACAGGATCACCCCTCCACTTT; CDR3 protein: CATSIPATGSPLHF
clone size: NA; V gene: TRBV19; D gene: TRBD1; J gene: TRBJ2-7; CDR3 length: 15; CDR3 DNA: TGTGCCAGTAGTGCAGGACAGGGGGCCTCCTACGAGCAGTACTTC; CDR3 protein: CASSAGQGASYEQYF
clone size: NA; V gene: TRBV21-1; D gene: NA; J gene: TRBJ2-1; CDR3 length: 19; CDR3 DNA: TGTGCCAGCAGCAGGGGCATAAGGGTTTGCGGGACTACGTACAATGAGCAGTTCTTC; CDR3 protein: CASSRGIRVCGTTYNEQFF
clone size: NA; V gene: TRBV4-2; D gene: NA; J gene: TRBJ1-2; CDR3 length: 18; CDR3 DNA: TGTGCCAGCAGCCAAGATTTGAGCTCTTCTTTAACTAACTATGGCTACACCTTC; CDR3 protein: CASSQDLSSSLTNYGYTF
clone size: NA; V gene: TRBV3-1/TRBV3-2; D gene: TRBD2; J gene: TRBJ2-1; CDR3 length: 17; CDR3 DNA: TGTGCCAGCAGCCTCGGGGGACTAGCGGGGATCAACAATGAGCAGTTCTTC; CDR3 protein: CASSLGGLAGINNEQFF
clone size: NA; V gene: TRBV5-1; D gene: TRBD1; J gene: TRBJ1-2; CDR3 length: 13; CDR3 DNA: TGCGCCAGCAGCCTATGGACAGGGGAAGGCTACACCTTC; CDR3 protein: CASSLWTGEGYTF
clone size: NA; V gene: TRBV11-2; D gene: TRBD1; J gene: TRBJ1-2; CDR3 length: 13; CDR3 DNA: TGTGCCAGCAGCCAGACAGGGCACGGTGGCTACACCTTC; CDR3 protein: CASSQTGHGGYTF
clone size: NA; V gene: TRBV4-2; D gene: TRBD2; J gene: TRBJ2-5; CDR3 length: 17; CDR3 DNA: TGTGCCAGCAGCCAAGTAGGGACTAGCGGGTTACAAGAGACCCAGTACTTC; CDR3 protein: CASSQVGTSGLQETQYF
clone size: NA; V gene: TRBV5-1; D gene: TRBD1; J gene: TRBJ2-1; CDR3 length: 16; CDR3 DNA: TGCGCCAGCAGCTTCCGGACAGGGAATTTCTACAATGAGCAGTTCTTC; CDR3 protein: CASSFRTGNFYNEQFF
clone size: NA; V gene: TRBV11-1; D gene: NA; J gene: TRBJ1-3; CDR3 length: 13; CDR3 DNA: TGTGCCAGCAGGACGGACTCCCGAAACACCATATATTTT; CDR3 protein: CASRTDSRNTIYF